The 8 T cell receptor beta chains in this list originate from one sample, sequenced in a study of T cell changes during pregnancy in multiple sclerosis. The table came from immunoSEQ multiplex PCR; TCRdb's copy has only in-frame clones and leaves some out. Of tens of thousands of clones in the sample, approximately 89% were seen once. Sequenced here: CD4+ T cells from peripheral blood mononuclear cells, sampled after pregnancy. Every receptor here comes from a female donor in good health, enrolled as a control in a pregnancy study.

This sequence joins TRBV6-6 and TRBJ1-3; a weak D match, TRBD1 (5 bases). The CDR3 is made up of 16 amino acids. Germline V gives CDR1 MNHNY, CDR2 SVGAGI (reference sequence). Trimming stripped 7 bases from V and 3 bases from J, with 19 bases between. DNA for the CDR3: TGTGCCAGCACCCTGGGGGGGAGTGGGCTTGGAAACACCATATATTTT. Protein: CASTLGGSGLGNTIYF.

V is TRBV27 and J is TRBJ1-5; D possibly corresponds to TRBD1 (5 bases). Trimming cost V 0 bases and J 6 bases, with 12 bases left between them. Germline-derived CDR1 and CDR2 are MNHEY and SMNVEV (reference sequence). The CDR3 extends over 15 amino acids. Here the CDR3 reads CASSLSKRGGQPQHF. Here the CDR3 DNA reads TGTGCCAGCAGTTTATCGAAGCGGGGGGGTCAGCCCCAGCATTTT.

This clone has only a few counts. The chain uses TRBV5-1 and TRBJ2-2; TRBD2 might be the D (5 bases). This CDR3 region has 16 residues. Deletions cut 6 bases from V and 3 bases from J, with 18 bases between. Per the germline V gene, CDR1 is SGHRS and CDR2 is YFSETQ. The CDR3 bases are TGCGCCAGCACCCCACTAGGTGGGCTGGACACCGGGGAGCTGTTTTTT. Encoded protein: CASTPLGGLDTGELFF.

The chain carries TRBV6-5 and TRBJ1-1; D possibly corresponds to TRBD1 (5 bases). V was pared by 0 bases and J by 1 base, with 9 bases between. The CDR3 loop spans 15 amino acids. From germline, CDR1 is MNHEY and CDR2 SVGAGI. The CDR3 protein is CASSYSGRGNTEAFF. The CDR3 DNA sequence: TGTGCCAGCAGTTACTCAGGGAGGGGGAACACTGAAGCTTTCTTT.

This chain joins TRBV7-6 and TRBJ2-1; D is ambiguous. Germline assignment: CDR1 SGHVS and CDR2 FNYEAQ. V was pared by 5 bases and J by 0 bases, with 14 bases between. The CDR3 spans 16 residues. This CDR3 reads CASSPTLRSSYNEQFF. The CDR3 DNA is TGTGCCAGCAGCCCCACGTTGAGGAGCTCCTACAATGAGCAGTTCTTC.

Written as DNA, the CDR3 is TGCGCCAGCAGCCCTGCATACAGACCCGAAGCTTTCTTT. Protein: CASSPAYRPEAFF. V usage is TRBV5-1 and J usage is TRBJ1-1; no firm D call. The V end lost 4 bases, the J end lost 8 bases, and 15 bases lay between the germline ends. Per the germline V gene, CDR1 is SGHRS and CDR2 is YFSETQ. This CDR3 is built from 13 residues.

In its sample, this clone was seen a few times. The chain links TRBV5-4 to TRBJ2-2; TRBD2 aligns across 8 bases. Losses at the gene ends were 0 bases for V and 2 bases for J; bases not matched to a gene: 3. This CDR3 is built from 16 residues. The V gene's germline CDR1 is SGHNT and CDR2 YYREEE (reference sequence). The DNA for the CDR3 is TGTGCCAGCAGCTTGGTGGTAGCGGGAAACACCGGGGAGCTGTTTTTT. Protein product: CASSLVVAGNTGELFF.

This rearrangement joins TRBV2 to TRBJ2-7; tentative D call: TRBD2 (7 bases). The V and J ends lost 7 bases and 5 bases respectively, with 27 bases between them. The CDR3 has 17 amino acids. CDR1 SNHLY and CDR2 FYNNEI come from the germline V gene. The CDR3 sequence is CASTARGAGALGNEQYF. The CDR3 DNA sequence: TGTGCCAGCACCGCACGGGGGGCGGGGGCCTTAGGGAACGAGCAGTACTTC.